Each of the 9 T cell receptor beta chains below was sequenced from the same sample in a study of blood T cell repertoires in COVID-19. Clones were read by immunoSEQ multiplex PCR, and TCRdb kept only the in-frame ones, dropping some. The profile shows approximately 390,000 clones, around nine tenths of them singletons. The sequencing input was PBMCs or T cells enriched from blood (not recorded which). The receptors here all came from a woman aged 45 to 65 who had recovered from COVID-19.

The chain combines TRBV18 with TRBJ2-1; D might be TRBD1 (7 bases). V dropped 3 bases and J dropped 8 bases, with 20 bases sitting between them. Per the germline V gene, CDR1 is KGHSH and CDR2 is LQKENI. The CDR3 is made up of 16 amino acids. The CDR3 sequence: CASSPLSQGRIDEQFF. The DNA for the CDR3 is TGTGCCAGCTCACCTCTGTCACAGGGGAGGATTGATGAGCAGTTCTTC.

The V and J genes are TRBV30 and TRBJ2-7, with 7 bases identical to TRBD1. Trimming cost V 5 bases and J 6 bases; bases outside gene matches: 13. The CDR3 is 14 residues long. Germline values: CDR1 GTSNPN, CDR2 SVGIG (reference sequence). CDR3 sequence reads: CAWADRASSLEQYF. CDR3 nucleotide sequence: TGTGCCTGGGCTGACAGGGCGAGTTCTCTCGAGCAGTACTTC. The full variable domain, its missing parts supplied by reference TRBV30 and TRBJ2-7, is SQTIHQWPATLVQPVGSPLSLECTVEGTSNPNLYWYRQAAGRGLQLLFYSVGIGQISSEVPQNLSASRPQDRQFILSSKKLLLSDSGFYLCAWADRASSLEQYFGPGTRLTVT.

This sequence joins TRBV5-8 and TRBJ1-3; D uncertain. This CDR3 is 13 amino acids long. V was shortened by 6 bases and J by 4 bases, with 11 bases between the two germline ends. Germline-derived CDR1 and CDR2 are SGHTS and YDEGEE. The CDR3 region is CASNEVAGNTIYF. CDR3 DNA sequence: TGTGCCAGCAATGAGGTCGCCGGAAACACCATATATTTT.

This chain connects TRBV4-3 to TRBJ1-5, with D possibly matching TRBD1 (5 bases). This CDR3 has 16 amino acids. The V and J ends lost 4 bases and 0 bases respectively, with 13 bases between them. Germline V CDR1 and CDR2: LGHNA, YSLEER. Here the CDR3 DNA reads TGCGCCAGCAGCCCTATGTATGACAGTAGCAATCAGCCCCAGCATTTT. This translates into CASSPMYDSSNQPQHF.

The V gene is TRBV25-1, the J gene TRBJ2-1, with a tentative D call TRBD2 (5 bases). This CDR3 has 17 residues. Germline V gene sequence: CDR1 MGHDK, CDR2 SYGVNS. V gave up 4 bases and J gave up 5 bases, with 21 bases separating them. The CDR3 sequence: CASSAPDGLRENNEQFF. The DNA for the CDR3 is TGTGCCAGCAGTGCACCGGACGGACTCCGAGAAAACAATGAGCAGTTCTTC. The whole variable domain, remainder taken from reference TRBV25-1 and TRBJ2-1, is EADIYQTPRYLVIGTGKKITLECSQTMGHDKMYWYQQDPGMELHLIHYSYGVNSTEKGDLSSESTVSRIRTEHFPLTLESARPSHTSQYLCASSAPDGLRENNEQFFGPGTRLTVL.

The gene calls are TRBV3-1 (or the pseudogene TRBV3-2) and TRBJ2-3, with 7 bases that match TRBD2. The length of the CDR3 is 18 residues. The junction had 14 bases not matched to a gene; V was cut back by 5 bases and J by 0 bases. Germline V gene sequence: CDR1 LGHDT, CDR2 YNNKEL (reference sequence). The CDR3 nucleotides read TGTGCCAGCAGCTCTTTTACCTTTGGCGGGGGAAGCACAGATACGCAGTATTTT. It codes for CASSSFTFGGGSTDTQYF.

The chain recombines TRBV27 with TRBJ1-2, with TRBD1 identical over 7 bases. The ends lost 5 bases at V and 5 bases at J; junction bases unmatched: 8. CDR3 length equals 14 residues. Germline V lookup: CDR1 MNHEY, CDR2 SMNVEV (reference sequence). The CDR3 DNA is TGTGCCAGCAGTAAGACAGGGTCAGGGTATGGCTACACCTTC. Its translation is CASSKTGSGYGYTF.

The J gene is TRBJ1-3, the V gene TRBV2; TRBD1 might be the D (5 bases). V lost 4 bases, J lost 2 bases, and 9 bases lay in between. There are 14 residues in the CDR3. The germline gives CDR1 SNHLY, CDR2 FYNNEI. The CDR3, as DNA: TGTGCCAGCAGTGGAGGCAGGGCTGGAAACACCATATATTTT. It specifies CASSGGRAGNTIYF. The full variable domain, with the rest looked up from reference TRBV2 and TRBJ1-3, is EPEVTQTPSHQVTQMGQEVILRCVPISNHLYFYWYRQILGQKVEFLVSFYNNEISEKSEIFDDQFSVERPDGSNFTLKIRSTKLEDSAMYFCASSGGRAGNTIYFGEGSWLTVV.

The chain is built from TRBV28 and TRBJ1-4, with TRBD1 as a possible D gene (6 bases). Germline lookup yields CDR1 MDHEN and CDR2 SYDVKM. Trimming removed 5 bases from V and 3 bases from J, with 10 bases in between. This CDR3 is built from 14 residues. The CDR3 DNA sequence: TGTGCCAGCAGTCGGGGACAACCTAATGAAAAACTGTTTTTT. Amino acid sequence: CASSRGQPNEKLFF.